This record looks at one TCR beta chain sequence and its context. The antigen is not known. Trimming took 3 bases from V and 7 from J; bases not matched to a gene: 13. The CDR3 spans 16 residues. From germline, CDR1 is SGHDT and CDR2 YYEEEE. The data belong to a study of cytomegalovirus exposure and HLA in healthy donors. The study, taken as a whole, reports: HLA alleles showed associations with around 15,000 TCR beta sequences in a later analysis, at a 0.05 false discovery rate. Later analysis demonstrated an association between a missense DCLRE1C variant and TCR beta V- and J-gene trimming.

Vbeta (60) and Jbeta (13) primers were used in the PCR. Profiled with immunoSEQ multiplex PCR; TCRdb holds only in-frame clones, not every one. In the table there are 140,000 to 150,000 clones, around 77% of which are singletons. Source material: PBMCs. The gene calls are TRBV5-6 and TRBJ1-2; 9 nucleotides align to TRBD1. The source of this sequence is a woman between 40 and 55 years old in good health and CMV-seropositive. The CDR3 region is CASSSGQGTAYGGYTF. The CDR3 nucleotides are TGTGCCAGCAGCTCAGGACAGGGGACTGCCTATGGTGGCTACACCTTC.